The clone carrying this T cell receptor (beta chain) was counted only a few times. Its antigen is unidentified. J lost 3 bases, V lost 10 bases, and 10 bases had no gene match. CDR1 is LNHDA, CDR2 SQIVND, per germline (reference sequence). The CDR3 spans 14 residues. These data belong to a study of vaccination and CD4 T cells after COVID-19. Study-wide background: Four females and six males made up the convalescents, with two Hispanic. Study-level results: SARS-CoV-2-reactive clonotype medians increased from roughly 21 to 40, not significantly.

The Oncomine TCR Beta short-read assay sequenced DNA from cultured CD4+ T cells. TCRdb ran MiXCR on the PCR reads and lists one entry per CDR3 protein. The sample consists of thousands of distinct CDR3 sequences, around 60% of them appearing once. Noted treatment: approximately 9-day PBMC culture with coronavirus spike peptide pools or control peptides (ViraFEST assay). This TCR derives from a human donor who had recovered from COVID-19. V and J are TRBV19 and TRBJ2-3; 7 positions agree with TRBD1. Sequenced material: CD4+ T cells from blood, cultured in vitro. CDR3 protein: CATHPDRATDTQYF. The CDR3 region has the DNA TGTGCCACCCACCCCGACAGGGCGACAGATACGCAGTATTTT.